This is a list of T cell receptor beta chains from one sample in a study of T cells in Graves' hyperthyroidism and ophthalmopathy. TCRdb passed the multiplex PCR reads through MiXCR, listing each CDR3 protein once. The sample lists approximately 610,000 distinct CDR3 sequences, approximately 15% occurring once. The specimen sequenced was blood. All receptors derive from a woman aged 18-29 years with Graves' hyperthyroidism. Each CDR3 is given with its conserved first and last residue. Fields, in order: V gene, clone size, J gene, D gene, CDR3 protein, CDR3 DNA. D genes are given only for firm matches. The size entry is marked missing in some rows and otherwise reads once, few, many or a size class.

V gene: TRBV7-2; clone size: many; J gene: TRBJ2-7; D gene: TRBD1; CDR3 protein: CASSPSGQASYEQYF; CDR3 DNA: TGTGCCAGCAGCCCCTCGGGACAGGCTTCCTACGAGCAGTACTTC
V gene: TRBV7-8; clone size: .; J gene: TRBJ2-7; D gene: TRBD1; CDR3 protein: CASSLAGQGNYEQYF; CDR3 DNA: TGTGCCAGCAGCTTAGCGGGACAGGGCAACTACGAGCAGTACTTC
V gene: TRBV28; clone size: .; J gene: TRBJ1-3; D gene: .; CDR3 protein: CASSLDSGVGNTIYF; CDR3 DNA: TGTGCCAGCAGTTTAGACTCGGGGGTAGGAAACACCATATATTTT
V gene: TRBV13; clone size: few; J gene: TRBJ2-2; D gene: TRBD2; CDR3 protein: CASSPAGIVGAAGGVGELFF; CDR3 DNA: TGTGCCAGCAGCCCCGCCGGTATTGTTGGGGCAGCGGGAGGTGTCGGGGAGCTGTTTTTT
V gene: TRBV12-3/TRBV12-4; clone size: .; J gene: TRBJ1-2; D gene: .; CDR3 protein: CASSLDGRRGYTF; CDR3 DNA: TGTGCCAGCAGTTTAGATGGGAGAAGAGGCTACACCTTC
V gene: TRBV18; clone size: .; J gene: TRBJ2-5; D gene: TRBD2; CDR3 protein: CASSPGAGLKTQYF; CDR3 DNA: TGTGCCAGCTCACCAGGAGCGGGGCTCAAGACCCAGTACTTC
V gene: TRBV20-1; clone size: few; J gene: TRBJ1-3; D gene: .; CDR3 protein: CSARDVETPGNTIYF; CDR3 DNA: TGCAGTGCTAGAGATGTTGAGACGCCTGGAAACACCATATATTTT
V gene: TRBV20-1; clone size: .; J gene: TRBJ2-7; D gene: TRBD2; CDR3 protein: CSARTGLAGGHGEQYF; CDR3 DNA: TGCAGTGCTAGAACGGGACTAGCGGGAGGGCATGGCGAGCAGTACTTC
V gene: TRBV20-1; clone size: .; J gene: TRBJ2-5; D gene: TRBD2; CDR3 protein: CSATAGGDQETQYF; CDR3 DNA: TGCAGTGCCACAGCCGGGGGGGACCAAGAGACCCAGTACTTC
V gene: TRBV10-3; clone size: .; J gene: TRBJ2-3; D gene: TRBD2; CDR3 protein: CAIRGGERGNTDTQYF; CDR3 DNA: TGTGCCATCAGGGGGGGCGAGCGGGGGAACACAGATACGCAGTATTTT
V gene: TRBV20-1; clone size: .; J gene: TRBJ2-5; D gene: TRBD2; CDR3 protein: CSAGTSWETQYF; CDR3 DNA: TGCAGTGCCGGGACTAGTTGGGAGACCCAGTACTTC
V gene: TRBV3-1; clone size: few; J gene: TRBJ1-3; D gene: .; CDR3 protein: CASSQPRSTGNTIYF; CDR3 DNA: TGTGCCAGCAGCCAACCGCGTTCAACCGGAAACACCATATATTTT
V gene: TRBV4-1; clone size: .; J gene: TRBJ1-5; D gene: TRBD1; CDR3 protein: CVSSRQGVNQPQHF; CDR3 DNA: TGCGTCAGCAGCCGACAGGGGGTCAATCAGCCCCAGCATTTT
V gene: TRBV13; clone size: few; J gene: TRBJ2-7; D gene: TRBD2; CDR3 protein: CASSSSGGLAGTYEQYF; CDR3 DNA: TGTGCCAGCAGCTCTTCGGGGGGACTAGCGGGGACCTACGAGCAGTACTTC
V gene: TRBV18; clone size: few; J gene: TRBJ2-3; D gene: TRBD1; CDR3 protein: CASSPPRTGGLDTQYF; CDR3 DNA: TGTGCCAGCTCACCACCGCGGACAGGGGGCCTAGATACGCAGTATTTT
V gene: TRBV10-3; clone size: few; J gene: TRBJ2-7; D gene: .; CDR3 protein: CAISDWDHSYEQYF; CDR3 DNA: TGTGCCATCAGTGATTGGGACCACTCCTACGAGCAGTACTTC
V gene: TRBV4-3; clone size: .; J gene: TRBJ2-6; D gene: TRBD1; CDR3 protein: CASSQAGQGPSGANVLTF; CDR3 DNA: TGCGCCAGCAGCCAAGCAGGACAGGGGCCGTCTGGGGCCAACGTCCTGACTTTC
V gene: TRBV20-1; clone size: .; J gene: TRBJ2-7; D gene: TRBD1; CDR3 protein: CSARRGQGPYEQYF; CDR3 DNA: TGCAGTGCTAGAAGGGGACAGGGGCCTTACGAGCAGTACTTC
V gene: TRBV5-1; clone size: .; J gene: TRBJ2-1; D gene: .; CDR3 protein: CASSRGTGRSPTSGNSSYNEQFF; CDR3 DNA: TGCGCCAGCAGCCGAGGGACAGGCCGTTCCCCGACTAGCGGTAACAGCTCCTACAATGAGCAGTTCTTC
V gene: TRBV20-1; clone size: .; J gene: TRBJ1-2; D gene: .; CDR3 protein: CSARVARLNYGYTF; CDR3 DNA: TGCAGTGCTAGAGTTGCCAGGTTGAACTATGGCTACACCTTC
V gene: TRBV5-5; clone size: .; J gene: TRBJ1-4; D gene: .; CDR3 protein: CASSPPASNEKLFF; CDR3 DNA: TGTGCCAGCAGCCCTCCGGCCTCAAACGAAAAACTGTTTTTT
V gene: TRBV30; clone size: many; J gene: TRBJ1-1; D gene: .; CDR3 protein: CAWSRLPVLDEAFF; CDR3 DNA: TGTGCCTGGAGTAGGTTACCGGTGTTGGATGAAGCTTTCTTT
V gene: TRBV13; clone size: few; J gene: TRBJ2-1; D gene: TRBD2; CDR3 protein: CASSLRASGRVSYNEQFF; CDR3 DNA: TGTGCCAGCAGCTTACGGGCTAGCGGGAGGGTCTCCTACAATGAGCAGTTCTTC
V gene: TRBV10-1; clone size: few; J gene: TRBJ1-1; D gene: .; CDR3 protein: CASSEYGRNTEAFF; CDR3 DNA: TGCGCCAGCAGTGAGTATGGGCGGAACACTGAAGCTTTCTTT
V gene: TRBV28; clone size: many; J gene: TRBJ1-2; D gene: TRBD1; CDR3 protein: CASSPIDRENYGYTF; CDR3 DNA: TGTGCCAGCAGTCCCATAGACAGGGAAAACTATGGCTACACCTTC
V gene: TRBV20-1; clone size: few; J gene: TRBJ2-3; D gene: TRBD2; CDR3 protein: CSAGLAGGLTDTQYF; CDR3 DNA: TGCAGTGCCGGACTAGCGGGGGGGCTCACAGATACGCAGTATTTT
V gene: TRBV19; clone size: few; J gene: TRBJ1-2; D gene: TRBD1; CDR3 protein: CASSIAGGINGYTF; CDR3 DNA: TGTGCCAGTAGTATTGCAGGGGGGATCAATGGCTACACCTTC
V gene: TRBV10-3; clone size: many; J gene: TRBJ1-1; D gene: TRBD1; CDR3 protein: CAISERGDRRLMNTEAFF; CDR3 DNA: TGTGCCATCAGTGAGAGGGGGGACAGACGCCTTATGAACACTGAAGCTTTCTTT
V gene: TRBV11-1; clone size: few; J gene: TRBJ1-1; D gene: .; CDR3 protein: CASSLMGTSEAFF; CDR3 DNA: TGTGCCAGCAGCTTAATGGGGACGTCTGAAGCTTTCTTT
V gene: TRBV4-3; clone size: .; J gene: TRBJ1-2; D gene: .; CDR3 protein: CAGSRGTGDYGYTF; CDR3 DNA: TGCGCCGGCAGCCGAGGGACGGGGGACTATGGCTACACCTTC
V gene: TRBV6-1; clone size: few; J gene: TRBJ2-7; D gene: .; CDR3 protein: CASSEILRTPYEQYF; CDR3 DNA: TGTGCCAGCAGTGAAATCCTCCGGACACCCTACGAGCAGTACTTC
V gene: TRBV3-1; clone size: few; J gene: TRBJ1-6; D gene: .; CDR3 protein: CASSLLAGPPLHF; CDR3 DNA: TGTGCCAGCAGCCTCCTAGCGGGACCACCCCTCCACTTT
V gene: TRBV7-9; clone size: .; J gene: TRBJ1-5; D gene: .; CDR3 protein: CASSLQLNQPQHF; CDR3 DNA: TGTGCCAGCAGCTTACAGTTGAATCAGCCCCAGCATTTT
V gene: TRBV28; clone size: .; J gene: TRBJ2-6; D gene: .; CDR3 protein: CASSLDWRWANVLTF; CDR3 DNA: TGTGCCAGCAGTCTCGACTGGAGGTGGGCCAACGTCCTGACTTTC
V gene: TRBV9; clone size: .; J gene: TRBJ2-1; D gene: .; CDR3 protein: CASSVMASSYNEQFF; CDR3 DNA: TGTGCCAGCAGCGTGATGGCGAGCTCCTACAATGAGCAGTTCTTC
V gene: TRBV4-3; clone size: .; J gene: TRBJ1-1; D gene: .; CDR3 protein: CASSQDGGRGTTEAFF; CDR3 DNA: TGCGCCAGCAGCCAAGACGGGGGGCGCGGTACCACTGAAGCTTTCTTT
V gene: TRBV11-3; clone size: many; J gene: TRBJ1-1; D gene: .; CDR3 protein: CASSLGLLHEAFF; CDR3 DNA: TGTGCCAGCAGCCTGGGTCTACTCCATGAAGCTTTCTTT
V gene: TRBV3-1; clone size: many; J gene: TRBJ2-3; D gene: TRBD2; CDR3 protein: CASSQAGGLAGADTQYF; CDR3 DNA: TGTGCCAGCAGCCAAGCCGGTGGACTAGCGGGAGCAGATACGCAGTATTTT
V gene: TRBV7-9; clone size: few; J gene: TRBJ1-5; D gene: TRBD1; CDR3 protein: CASSPGTGWNQPRHF; CDR3 DNA: TGTGCCAGCAGCCCCGGGACAGGGTGGAATCAGCCCCGGCATTTT
V gene: TRBV12-3/TRBV12-4; clone size: many; J gene: TRBJ1-5; D gene: .; CDR3 protein: CASSPATGYQPQHF; CDR3 DNA: TGTGCCAGCAGTCCCGCGACAGGTTATCAGCCCCAGCATTTT
V gene: TRBV29-1; clone size: few; J gene: TRBJ2-6; D gene: .; CDR3 protein: CSVAGANVLTF; CDR3 DNA: TGCAGCGTTGCAGGGGCCAACGTCCTGACTTTC
V gene: TRBV5-1; clone size: many; J gene: TRBJ2-7; D gene: .; CDR3 protein: CASSLQAEVYEQYF; CDR3 DNA: TGCGCCAGCAGCTTACAGGCGGAGGTCTACGAGCAGTACTTC
V gene: TRBV6-2/TRBV6-3; clone size: many; J gene: TRBJ2-7; D gene: TRBD1; CDR3 protein: CASSRDRGGPGEQYF; CDR3 DNA: TGTGCCAGCAGCCGTGACAGGGGTGGCCCTGGGGAGCAGTACTTC
V gene: TRBV28; clone size: few; J gene: TRBJ2-3; D gene: .; CDR3 protein: CASSTPGLPVTDTQYF; CDR3 DNA: TGTGCCAGCAGTACGCCGGGACTCCCGGTGACAGATACGCAGTATTTT
V gene: TRBV5-1; clone size: few; J gene: TRBJ1-2; D gene: .; CDR3 protein: CASSLGTSRDYGYTF; CDR3 DNA: TGCGCCAGCAGCTTGGGTACCTCTCGGGACTATGGCTACACCTTC
V gene: TRBV10-1; clone size: many; J gene: TRBJ2-7; D gene: .; CDR3 protein: CASSGDGSYEQYF; CDR3 DNA: TGCGCCAGCAGTGGGGACGGTTCCTACGAGCAGTACTTC
V gene: TRBV7-9; clone size: .; J gene: TRBJ2-7; D gene: .; CDR3 protein: CASSLVGSRESYEQYF; CDR3 DNA: TGTGCCAGCAGCTTAGTTGGTAGCAGAGAATCCTACGAGCAGTACTTC
V gene: TRBV12-3/TRBV12-4; clone size: many; J gene: TRBJ2-2; D gene: TRBD1; CDR3 protein: CASRRTGGAGELFF; CDR3 DNA: TGTGCCAGCAGGCGGACAGGGGGCGCGGGGGAGCTGTTTTTT
V gene: TRBV9; clone size: .; J gene: TRBJ1-6; D gene: .; CDR3 protein: CASSRTANSPLHF; CDR3 DNA: TGTGCCAGCAGCCGGACAGCCAATTCACCCCTCCACTTT
V gene: TRBV2; clone size: many; J gene: TRBJ2-2; D gene: .; CDR3 protein: CASKERDGVSGELFF; CDR3 DNA: TGTGCCAGCAAAGAACGGGACGGGGTGTCCGGGGAGCTGTTTTTT